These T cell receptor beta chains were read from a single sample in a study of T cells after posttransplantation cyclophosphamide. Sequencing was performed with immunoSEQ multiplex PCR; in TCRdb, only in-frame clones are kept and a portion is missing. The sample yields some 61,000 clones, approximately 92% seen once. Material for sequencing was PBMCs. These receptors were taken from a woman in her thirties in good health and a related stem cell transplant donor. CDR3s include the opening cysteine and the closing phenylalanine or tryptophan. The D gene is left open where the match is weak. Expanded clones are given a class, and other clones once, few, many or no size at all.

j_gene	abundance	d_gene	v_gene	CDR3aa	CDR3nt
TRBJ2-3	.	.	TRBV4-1	CASSQGGWSDTQYF	TGCGCCAGCAGCCAGGGGGGCTGGTCAGATACGCAGTATTTT
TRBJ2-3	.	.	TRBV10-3	CAISESRGSTDTQYF	TGTGCCATCAGTGAGTCTCGGGGGAGCACAGATACGCAGTATTTT
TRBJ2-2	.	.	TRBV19	CASSIAFGAGGELFF	TGTGCCAGTAGTATAGCGTTCGGGGCAGGCGGGGAGCTGTTTTTT
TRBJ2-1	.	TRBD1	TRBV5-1	CASSLDRGSYKGQFF	TGCGCCAGCAGCTTGGACAGGGGGTCTTACAAAGGGCAGTTCTTC
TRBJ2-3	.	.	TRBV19	CASSMGITDTQYF	TGTGCCAGTAGTATGGGGATCACAGATACGCAGTATTTT
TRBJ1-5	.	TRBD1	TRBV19	CASSPDREGNQPQHF	TGTGCCAGTAGTCCGGACAGGGAGGGCAATCAGCCCCAGCATTTT
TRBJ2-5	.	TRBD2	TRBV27	CASSLKVGLAEETQYF	TGTGCCAGCAGTTTAAAAGTGGGACTAGCGGAAGAGACCCAGTACTTC
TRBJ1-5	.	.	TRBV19	CASSIVGQPQHF	TGTGCCAGTAGTATAGTAGGTCAGCCCCAGCATTTT
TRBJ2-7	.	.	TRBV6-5	CASSRGAYEQYF	TGTGCCAGCAGTCGGGGGGCTTACGAGCAGTACTTC
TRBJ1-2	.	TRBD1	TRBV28	CASSLFPGQAYGYTF	TGTGCCAGCAGTTTATTCCCGGGACAGGCCTATGGCTACACCTTC
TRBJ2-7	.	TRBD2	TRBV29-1	CSVWGAGGPSYEQYF	TGCAGCGTCTGGGGTGCGGGGGGGCCTTCTTATGAGCAGTACTTC
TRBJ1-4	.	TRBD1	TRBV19	CASSIGTGGTTNEKLFF	TGTGCCAGTAGTATAGGGACAGGGGGGACTACTAATGAAAAACTGTTTTTT
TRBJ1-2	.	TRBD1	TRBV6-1	CASSARQGADGYTF	TGTGCCAGCAGTGCACGACAGGGGGCTGATGGCTACACCTTC
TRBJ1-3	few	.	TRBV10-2	CASSDLSSGNTIYF	TGCGCCAGCAGTGATTTGAGCTCTGGAAACACCATATATTTT
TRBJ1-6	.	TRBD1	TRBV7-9	CASSTGTGNRPLHF	TGTGCCAGCAGCACCGGGACAGGGAACAGACCCCTCCACTTT
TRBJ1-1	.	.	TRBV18	CASSPKRGSGSTEAFF	TGTGCCAGCTCACCCAAACGGGGGAGCGGGAGCACTGAAGCTTTCTTT
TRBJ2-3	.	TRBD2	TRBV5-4	CASSFGAGGDTDTQYF	TGTGCCAGCAGCTTCGGAGCGGGGGGTGACACAGATACGCAGTATTTT
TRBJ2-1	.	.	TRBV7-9	CASSLPDAAYNEQFF	TGTGCCAGCAGCTTACCGGACGCAGCCTACAATGAGCAGTTCTTC
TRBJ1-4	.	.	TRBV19	CASSIDSEGKLFF	TGTGCCAGTAGTATAGATTCGGAGGGAAAACTGTTTTTT
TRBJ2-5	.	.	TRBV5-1	CASSLVQETQYF	TGCGCCAGCAGCTTGGTTCAAGAGACCCAGTACTTC
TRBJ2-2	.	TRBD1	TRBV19	CASSSRQGAVGELFF	TGTGCCAGTAGTTCCCGACAGGGGGCCGTCGGGGAGCTGTTTTTT
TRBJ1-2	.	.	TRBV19	CASQIDPSSSGYTF	TGTGCCAGCCAAATCGACCCCTCAAGTTCGGGCTACACCTTC
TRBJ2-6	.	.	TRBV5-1	CASSLAGGANVLTF	TGCGCCAGCAGCTTGGCAGGTGGGGCCAACGTCCTGACTTTC
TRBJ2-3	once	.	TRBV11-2	CASSPWTSTDTQYF	TGTGCCAGCAGCCCATGGACTAGCACAGATACGCAGTATTTT
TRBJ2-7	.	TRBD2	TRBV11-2	CASGTSGGHSYEQYF	TGTGCCAGCGGAACTAGCGGGGGCCATTCCTACGAGCAGTACTTC
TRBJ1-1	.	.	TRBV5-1	CASSRGTIRSEAFF	TGCGCCAGCAGCAGGGGGACAATCAGGTCTGAAGCTTTCTTT
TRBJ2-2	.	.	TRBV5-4	CASGPGNTGELFF	TGTGCCAGCGGACCGGGAAACACCGGGGAGCTGTTTTTT
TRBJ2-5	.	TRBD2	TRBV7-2	CASSVGLAGEGETQYF	TGTGCCAGCAGCGTGGGACTAGCGGGCGAAGGAGAGACCCAGTACTTC
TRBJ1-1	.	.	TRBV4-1	CASSQEWGNTEAFF	TGCGCCAGCAGCCAAGAGTGGGGGAACACTGAAGCTTTCTTT
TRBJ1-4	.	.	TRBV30	CAWSASLRQEINEKLFF	TGTGCCTGGAGTGCCAGCCTAAGACAGGAGATAAATGAAAAACTGTTTTTT
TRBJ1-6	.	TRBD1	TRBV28	CASGTGSSPLHF	TGTGCCAGCGGGACAGGGTCTTCACCCCTCCACTTT
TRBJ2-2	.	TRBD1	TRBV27	CASTFSTGQLNTGELFF	TGTGCCAGCACTTTTTCTACGGGACAGCTGAACACCGGGGAGCTGTTTTTT
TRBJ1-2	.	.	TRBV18	CASSPKRSDRLDYGYTF	TGTGCCAGCTCTCCCAAGAGAAGTGACAGGTTGGACTATGGCTACACCTTC
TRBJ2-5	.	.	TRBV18	CASSPPAETQYF	TGTGCCAGCTCACCACCGGCGGAGACCCAGTACTTC
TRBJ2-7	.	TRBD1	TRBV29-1	CSVDDRGQGASYEQYF	TGCAGCGTTGACGACCGGGGACAGGGGGCTAGCTACGAGCAGTACTTC
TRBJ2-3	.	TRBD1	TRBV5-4	CASSRGQPNTDTQYF	TGTGCCAGCAGCCGGGGACAGCCAAACACAGATACGCAGTATTTT
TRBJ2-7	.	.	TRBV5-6	CASSLSPGYEQYF	TGTGCCAGCAGCCTCAGCCCGGGCTACGAGCAGTACTTC
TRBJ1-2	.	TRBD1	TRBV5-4	CASSYNRGGADGYTF	TGTGCCAGCAGCTACAATCGAGGGGGCGCGGATGGCTACACCTTC
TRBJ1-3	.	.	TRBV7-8	CASSLKWGSGAGNTIYF	TGTGCCAGCAGCTTAAAGTGGGGGTCAGGGGCGGGAAACACCATATATTTT
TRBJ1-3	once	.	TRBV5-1	CASSLGRDHGNTIYF	TGCGCCAGCAGCTTGGGAAGGGACCATGGAAACACCATATATTTT
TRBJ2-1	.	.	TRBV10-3	CASGASLNEQFF	TGTGCCAGCGGAGCCAGTTTAAATGAGCAGTTCTTC
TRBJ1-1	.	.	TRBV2	CASSDLGQGYTEAFF	TGTGCCAGCAGTGATCTTGGCCAGGGGTACACTGAAGCTTTCTTT
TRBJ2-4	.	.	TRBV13	CASSLYQGGKNIQYF	TGTGCCAGCAGCTTATATCAGGGAGGCAAAAACATTCAGTACTTC
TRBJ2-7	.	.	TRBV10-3	CASGQTSSYEQYF	TGTGCCAGTGGACAGACGAGCTCCTACGAGCAGTACTTC
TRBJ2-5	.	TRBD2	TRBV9	CASSVGATSGTGYQETQYF	TGTGCCAGCAGCGTAGGTGCGACTAGCGGGACGGGGTACCAAGAGACCCAGTACTTC
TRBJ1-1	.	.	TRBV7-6	CASRPLRTGWTEAFF	TGTGCCAGCAGACCCCTACGGACCGGGTGGACTGAAGCTTTCTTT
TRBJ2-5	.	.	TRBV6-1	CASSGQETQYF	TGTGCCAGCAGTGGACAAGAGACCCAGTACTTC
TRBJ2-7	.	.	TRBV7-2	CASSLMSGVHEQYF	TGTGCCAGCAGCTTAATGTCAGGGGTACACGAGCAGTACTTC
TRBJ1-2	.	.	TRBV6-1	CASSESGRDGYTF	TGTGCCAGCAGTGAGTCGGGGAGGGATGGCTACACCTTC
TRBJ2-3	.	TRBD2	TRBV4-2	CASSPGTSDRGPDTQYF	TGTGCCAGCAGTCCCGGGACTAGCGATCGGGGCCCAGATACGCAGTATTTT
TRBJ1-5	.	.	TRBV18	CASSPDGDRPQHF	TGTGCCAGCTCACCGGACGGGGATCGGCCCCAGCATTTT
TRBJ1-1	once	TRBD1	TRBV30	CAWTPGQGRAFF	TGTGCCTGGACTCCGGGACAGGGGAGGGCTTTCTTT
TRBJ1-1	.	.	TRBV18	CASSPGGGVNTEAFF	TGTGCCAGCTCACCGGGGGGCGGGGTGAACACTGAAGCTTTCTTT
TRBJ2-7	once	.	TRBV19	CATGGDIYPYEQYF	TGTGCCACTGGAGGGGACATCTATCCCTACGAGCAGTACTTC
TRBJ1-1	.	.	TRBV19	CASSILRTTEAFF	TGTGCCAGTAGTATTCTCCGGACCACTGAAGCTTTCTTT
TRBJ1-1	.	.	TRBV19	CASSRNTEAFF	TGTGCCAGTAGCAGAAACACTGAAGCTTTCTTT